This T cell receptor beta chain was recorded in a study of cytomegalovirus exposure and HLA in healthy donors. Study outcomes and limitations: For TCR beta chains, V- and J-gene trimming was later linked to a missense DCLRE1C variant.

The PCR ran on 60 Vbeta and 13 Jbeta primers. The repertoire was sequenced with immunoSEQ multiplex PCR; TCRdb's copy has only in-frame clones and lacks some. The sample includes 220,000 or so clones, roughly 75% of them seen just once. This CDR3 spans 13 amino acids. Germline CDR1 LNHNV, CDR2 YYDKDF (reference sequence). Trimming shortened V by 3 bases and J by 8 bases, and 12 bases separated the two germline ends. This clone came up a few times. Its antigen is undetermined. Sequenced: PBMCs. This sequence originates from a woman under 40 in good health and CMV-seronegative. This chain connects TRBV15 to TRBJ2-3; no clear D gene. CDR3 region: CATSRTVPGTQYF. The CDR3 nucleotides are TGTGCCACCAGCAGGACTGTACCCGGTACGCAGTATTTT.